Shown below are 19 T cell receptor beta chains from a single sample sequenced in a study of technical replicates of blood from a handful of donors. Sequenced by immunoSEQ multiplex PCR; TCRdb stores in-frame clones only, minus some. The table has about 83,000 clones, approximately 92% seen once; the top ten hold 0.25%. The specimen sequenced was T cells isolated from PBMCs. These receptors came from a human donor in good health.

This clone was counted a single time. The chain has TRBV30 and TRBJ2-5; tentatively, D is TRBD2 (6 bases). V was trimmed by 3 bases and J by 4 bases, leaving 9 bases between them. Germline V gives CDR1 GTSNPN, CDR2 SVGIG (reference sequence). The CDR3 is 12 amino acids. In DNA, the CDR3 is TGTGCCTGGAGGGACTATGGAGAGACCCAGTACTTC. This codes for CAWRDYGETQYF.

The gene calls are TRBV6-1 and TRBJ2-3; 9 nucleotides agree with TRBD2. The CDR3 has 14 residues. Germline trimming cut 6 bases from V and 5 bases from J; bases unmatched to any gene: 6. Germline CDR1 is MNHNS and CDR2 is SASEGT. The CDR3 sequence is CASRPGLARDTQYF. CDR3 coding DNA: TGTGCCAGCAGACCGGGACTAGCCAGAGATACGCAGTATTTT.

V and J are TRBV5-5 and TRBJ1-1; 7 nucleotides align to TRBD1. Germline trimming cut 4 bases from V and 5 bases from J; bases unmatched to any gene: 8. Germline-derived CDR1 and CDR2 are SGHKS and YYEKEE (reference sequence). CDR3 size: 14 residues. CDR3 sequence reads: CASSIGQAGTEAFF. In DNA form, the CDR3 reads TGTGCCAGCAGCATCGGACAGGCGGGTACTGAAGCTTTCTTT.

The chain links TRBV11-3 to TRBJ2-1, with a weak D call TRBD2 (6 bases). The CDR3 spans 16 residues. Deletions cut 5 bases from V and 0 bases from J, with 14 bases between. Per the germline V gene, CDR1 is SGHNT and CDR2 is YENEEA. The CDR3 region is CASSQRAGVSYNEQFF. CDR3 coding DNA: TGTGCCAGCAGCCAAAGAGCGGGCGTCTCCTACAATGAGCAGTTCTTC. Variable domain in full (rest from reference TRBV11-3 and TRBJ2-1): EAGVVQSPRYKIIEKKQPVAFWCNPISGHNTLYWYLQNLGQGPELLIRYENEEAVDDSQLPKDRFSAERLKGVDSTLKIQPAELGDSAVYLCASSQRAGVSYNEQFFGPGTRLTVL.

The CDR3 region has the DNA TGTGCCACCAGCAGGCACACAGGGCTCAATCACAATCAGCCCCAGCATTTT. Protein product: CATSRHTGLNHNQPQHF. The chain carries TRBV15 and TRBJ1-5; possible D gene TRBD1, 6 bases. The germline gives CDR1 LNHNV, CDR2 YYDKDF (reference sequence). V lost 3 bases, J lost 3 bases, and 18 bases lay in between. The CDR3 runs to 17 residues.

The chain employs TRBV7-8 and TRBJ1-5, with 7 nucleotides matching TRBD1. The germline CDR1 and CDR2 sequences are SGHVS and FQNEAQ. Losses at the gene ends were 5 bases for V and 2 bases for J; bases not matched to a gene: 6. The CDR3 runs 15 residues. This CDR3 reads CASSADRAGNQPQHF. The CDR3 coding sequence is TGTGCCAGCAGCGCCGACAGGGCGGGCAATCAGCCCCAGCATTTT.

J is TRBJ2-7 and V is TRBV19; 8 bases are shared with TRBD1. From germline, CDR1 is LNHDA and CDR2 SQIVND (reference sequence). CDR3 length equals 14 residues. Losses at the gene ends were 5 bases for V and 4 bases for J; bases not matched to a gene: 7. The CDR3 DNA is TGTGCCAGTAGTGGCGGCCAGGGGGCTTACGAGCAGTACTTC. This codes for CASSGGQGAYEQYF.

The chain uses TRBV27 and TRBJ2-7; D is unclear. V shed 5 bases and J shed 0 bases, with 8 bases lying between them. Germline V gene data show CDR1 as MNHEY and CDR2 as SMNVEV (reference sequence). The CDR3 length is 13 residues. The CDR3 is CASSPESSYEQYF. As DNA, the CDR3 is TGTGCCAGCAGTCCTGAGAGCTCCTACGAGCAGTACTTC.

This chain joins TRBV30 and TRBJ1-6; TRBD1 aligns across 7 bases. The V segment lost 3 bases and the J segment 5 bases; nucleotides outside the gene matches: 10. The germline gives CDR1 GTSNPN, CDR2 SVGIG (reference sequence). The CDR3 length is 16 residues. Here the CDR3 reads CAWRIDRVRNNSPLHF. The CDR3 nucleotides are TGTGCCTGGAGGATCGACAGGGTAAGGAATAATTCACCCCTCCACTTT.

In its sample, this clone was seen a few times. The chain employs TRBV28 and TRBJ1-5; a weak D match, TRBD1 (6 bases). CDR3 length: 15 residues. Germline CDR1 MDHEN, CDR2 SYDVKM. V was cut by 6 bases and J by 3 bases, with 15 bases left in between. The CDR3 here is CASSHLYRDNQPQHF. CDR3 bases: TGTGCCAGCAGCCACCTATACAGGGACAATCAGCCCCAGCATTTT.

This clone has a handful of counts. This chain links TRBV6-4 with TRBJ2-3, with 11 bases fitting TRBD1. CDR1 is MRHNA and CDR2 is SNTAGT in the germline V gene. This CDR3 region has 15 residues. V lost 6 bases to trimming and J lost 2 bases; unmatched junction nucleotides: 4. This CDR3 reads CASSQGQGDTDTQYF. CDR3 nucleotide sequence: TGTGCCAGCAGCCAGGGACAGGGGGACACAGATACGCAGTATTTT.

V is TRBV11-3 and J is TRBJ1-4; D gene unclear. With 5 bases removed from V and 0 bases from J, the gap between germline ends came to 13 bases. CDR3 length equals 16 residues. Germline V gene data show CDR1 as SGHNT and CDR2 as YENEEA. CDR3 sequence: CASSPRNAATNEKLFF. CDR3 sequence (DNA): TGTGCCAGCAGCCCCCGTAACGCGGCAACTAATGAAAAACTGTTTTTT.

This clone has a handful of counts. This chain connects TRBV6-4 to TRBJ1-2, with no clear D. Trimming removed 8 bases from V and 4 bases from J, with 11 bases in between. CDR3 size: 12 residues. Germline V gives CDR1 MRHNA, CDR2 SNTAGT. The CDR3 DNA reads TGTGCCAGCGGAGAAGGTACCTATGGCTACACCTTC. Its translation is CASGEGTYGYTF.

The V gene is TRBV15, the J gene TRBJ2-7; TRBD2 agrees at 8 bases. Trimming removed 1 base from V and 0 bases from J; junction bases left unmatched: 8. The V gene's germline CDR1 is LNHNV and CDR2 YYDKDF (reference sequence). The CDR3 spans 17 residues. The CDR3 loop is CATSRAVRRGDSYEQYF. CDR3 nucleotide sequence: TGTGCCACCAGCAGAGCCGTTCGGCGGGGGGACTCCTACGAGCAGTACTTC.

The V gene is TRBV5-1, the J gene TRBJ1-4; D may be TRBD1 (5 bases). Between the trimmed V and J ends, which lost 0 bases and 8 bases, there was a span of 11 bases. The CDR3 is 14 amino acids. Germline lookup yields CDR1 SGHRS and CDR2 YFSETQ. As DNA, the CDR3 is TGCGCCAGCAGCTTGGTCGTGGAGGGGGAAAAACTGTTTTTT. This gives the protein CASSLVVEGEKLFF.

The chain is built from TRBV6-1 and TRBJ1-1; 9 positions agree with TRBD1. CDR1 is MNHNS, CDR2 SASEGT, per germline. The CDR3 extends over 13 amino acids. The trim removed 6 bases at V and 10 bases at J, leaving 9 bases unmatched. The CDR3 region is CASRLQGAWGAFF. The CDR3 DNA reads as TGTGCCAGCAGGCTACAGGGGGCTTGGGGAGCTTTCTTT.

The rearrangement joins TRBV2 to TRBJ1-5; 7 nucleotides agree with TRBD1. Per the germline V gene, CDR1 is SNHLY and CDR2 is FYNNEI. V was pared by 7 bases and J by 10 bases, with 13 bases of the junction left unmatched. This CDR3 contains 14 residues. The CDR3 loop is CASTEQGPDRPQHF. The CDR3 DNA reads TGTGCCAGCACCGAACAGGGGCCAGACCGTCCCCAGCATTTT.

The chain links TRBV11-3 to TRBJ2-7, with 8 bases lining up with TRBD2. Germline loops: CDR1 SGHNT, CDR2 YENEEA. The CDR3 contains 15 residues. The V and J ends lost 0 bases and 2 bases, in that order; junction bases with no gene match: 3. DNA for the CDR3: TGTGCCAGCAGCTTAGAAACTAGCGGTCCCTACGAGCAGTACTTC. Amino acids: CASSLETSGPYEQYF. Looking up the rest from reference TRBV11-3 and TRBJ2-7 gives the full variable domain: EAGVVQSPRYKIIEKKQPVAFWCNPISGHNTLYWYLQNLGQGPELLIRYENEEAVDDSQLPKDRFSAERLKGVDSTLKIQPAELGDSAVYLCASSLETSGPYEQYFGPGTRLTVT.

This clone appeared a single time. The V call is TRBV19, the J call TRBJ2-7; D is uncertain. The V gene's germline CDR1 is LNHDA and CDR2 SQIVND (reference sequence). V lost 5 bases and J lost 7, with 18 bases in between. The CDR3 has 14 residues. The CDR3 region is CASSSRRVFGEQYF. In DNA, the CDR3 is TGTGCCAGTAGTTCAAGGAGAGTCTTTGGGGAGCAGTACTTC.